These 4 T cell receptor beta chains were sequenced from one sample in a study of monozygotic twins with inflammatory bowel disease. TCRdb reprocessed the 5' RACE reads; each CDR3 protein has one entry and no DNA is given. The listing contains 300,000 to 400,000 distinct CDR3 sequences. Sequencing used blood. The origin of the receptors is a human donor with ulcerative colitis or Crohn's disease, or a healthy co-twin of an affected twin (not recorded which).

This chain connects TRBV20-1 to TRBJ2-7; TCRdb gives TRBD1 as the D gene, but with no DNA this cannot be confirmed. The CDR3 loop spans 14 amino acids. The V gene's germline CDR1 is DFQATT and CDR2 SNEGSKA (reference sequence). This chain's CDR3 is CSALKPQGGYEQYF.

The chain has TRBV12-3 or TRBV12-4 and TRBJ1-5. CDR3 length: 14 amino acids. The chain's CDR3 is CASSQRPGGQPQHF.

The rearrangement links TRBV28 to TRBJ2-3. This CDR3 has 14 residues. CDR1 and CDR2 from the germline V gene are MDHEN and SYDVKM. CDR3 residues: CASSLSALIDTQYF.

The J gene is TRBJ2-7, the V gene TRBV20-1. The CDR3 contains 15 residues. Germline lookup yields CDR1 DFQATT and CDR2 SNEGSKA (reference sequence). The CDR3 protein is CSARQLGASSYEQYF.